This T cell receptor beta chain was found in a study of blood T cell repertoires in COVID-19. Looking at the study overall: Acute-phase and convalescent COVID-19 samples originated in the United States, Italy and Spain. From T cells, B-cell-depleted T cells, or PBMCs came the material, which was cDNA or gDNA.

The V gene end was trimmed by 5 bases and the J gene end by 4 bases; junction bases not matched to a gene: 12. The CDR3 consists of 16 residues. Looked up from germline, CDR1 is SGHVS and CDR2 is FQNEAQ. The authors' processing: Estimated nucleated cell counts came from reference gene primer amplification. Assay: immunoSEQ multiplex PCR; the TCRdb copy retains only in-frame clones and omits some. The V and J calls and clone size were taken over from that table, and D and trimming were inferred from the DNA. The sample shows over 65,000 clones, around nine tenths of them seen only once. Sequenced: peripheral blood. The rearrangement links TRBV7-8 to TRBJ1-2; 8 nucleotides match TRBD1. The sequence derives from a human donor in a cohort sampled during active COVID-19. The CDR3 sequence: CASSRYGTGGGYGYTF. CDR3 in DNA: TGTGCCAGCAGCCGATACGGGACAGGCGGCGGCTATGGCTACACCTTC.